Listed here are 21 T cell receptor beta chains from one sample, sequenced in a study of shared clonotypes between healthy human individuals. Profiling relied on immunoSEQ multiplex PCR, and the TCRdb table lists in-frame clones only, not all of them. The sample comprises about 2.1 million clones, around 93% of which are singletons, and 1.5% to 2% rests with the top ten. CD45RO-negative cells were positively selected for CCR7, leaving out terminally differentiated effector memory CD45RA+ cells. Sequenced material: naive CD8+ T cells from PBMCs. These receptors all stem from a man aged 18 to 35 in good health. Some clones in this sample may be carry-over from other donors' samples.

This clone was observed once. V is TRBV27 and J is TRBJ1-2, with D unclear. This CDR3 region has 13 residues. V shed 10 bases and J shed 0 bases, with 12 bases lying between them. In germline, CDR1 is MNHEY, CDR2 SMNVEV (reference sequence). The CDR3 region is CATSTGSNYGYTF. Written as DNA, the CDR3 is TGTGCCACCAGCACGGGCTCTAACTATGGCTACACCTTC.

In DNA form, the CDR3 reads TGTGCCAGCAGCTTCACCGGGGAGCTGTTTTTT. Encoded protein: CASSFTGELFF. The rearrangement links TRBV11-2 to TRBJ2-2; no firm D call. Per the germline V gene, CDR1 is SGHAT and CDR2 is FQNNGV. CDR3 length equals 11 residues. Trimming took off 3 bases at V and 4 bases at J, with 0 bases between the two ends.

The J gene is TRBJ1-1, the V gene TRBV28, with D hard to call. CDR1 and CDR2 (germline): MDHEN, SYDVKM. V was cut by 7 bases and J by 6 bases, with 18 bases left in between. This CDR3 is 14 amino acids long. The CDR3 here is CASTLLRRLSEAFF. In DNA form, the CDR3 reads TGTGCCAGCACCCTCTTGAGGAGGTTGTCTGAAGCTTTCTTT.

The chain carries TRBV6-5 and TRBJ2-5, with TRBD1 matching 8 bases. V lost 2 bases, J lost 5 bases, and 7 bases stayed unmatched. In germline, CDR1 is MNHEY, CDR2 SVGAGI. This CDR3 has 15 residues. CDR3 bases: TGTGCCAGCAGTTACCGAGGACAGGGTGATGAGACCCAGTACTTC. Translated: CASSYRGQGDETQYF.

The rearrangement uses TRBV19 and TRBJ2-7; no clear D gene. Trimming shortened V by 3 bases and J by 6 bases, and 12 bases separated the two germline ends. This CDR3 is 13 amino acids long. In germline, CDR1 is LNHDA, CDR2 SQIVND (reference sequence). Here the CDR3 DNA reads TGTGCCAGTAGTATGGTGCTGGGTAGCGAGCAGTACTTC. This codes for CASSMVLGSEQYF.

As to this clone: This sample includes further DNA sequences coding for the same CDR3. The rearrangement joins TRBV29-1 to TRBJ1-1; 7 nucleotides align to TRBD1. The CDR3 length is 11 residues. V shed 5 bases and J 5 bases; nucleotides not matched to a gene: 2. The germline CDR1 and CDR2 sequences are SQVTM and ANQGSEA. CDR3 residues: CSVPRGTEAFF. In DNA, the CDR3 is TGCAGCGTTCCCAGGGGGACTGAAGCTTTCTTT.

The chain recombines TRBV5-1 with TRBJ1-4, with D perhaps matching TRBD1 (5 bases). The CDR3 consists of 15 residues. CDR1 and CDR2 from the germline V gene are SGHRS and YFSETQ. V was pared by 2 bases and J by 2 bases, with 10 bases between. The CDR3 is CASSFFGATNEKLFF. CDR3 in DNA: TGCGCCAGCAGCTTTTTCGGGGCGACTAATGAAAAACTGTTTTTT.

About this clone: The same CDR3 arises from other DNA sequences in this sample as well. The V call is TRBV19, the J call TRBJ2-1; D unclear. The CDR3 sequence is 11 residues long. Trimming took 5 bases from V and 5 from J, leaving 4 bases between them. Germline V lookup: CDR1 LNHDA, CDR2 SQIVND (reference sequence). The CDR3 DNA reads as TGTGCCAGTAGTTCTCACAATGAGCAGTTCTTC. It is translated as CASSSHNEQFF.

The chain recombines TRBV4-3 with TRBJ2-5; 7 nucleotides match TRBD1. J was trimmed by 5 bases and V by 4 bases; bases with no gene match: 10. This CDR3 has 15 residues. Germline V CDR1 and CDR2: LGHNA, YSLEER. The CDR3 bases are TGCGCCAGCAGCCTGAAGTCCGGGACAGACGAGACCCAGTACTTC. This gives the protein CASSLKSGTDETQYF.

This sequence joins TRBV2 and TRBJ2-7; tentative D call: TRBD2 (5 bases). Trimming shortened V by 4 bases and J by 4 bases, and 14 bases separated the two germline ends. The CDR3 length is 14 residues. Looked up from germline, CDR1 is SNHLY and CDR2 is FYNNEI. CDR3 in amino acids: CASSGRERKYEQYF. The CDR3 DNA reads TGTGCCAGCAGTGGTCGCGAGCGGAAGTACGAGCAGTACTTC.

This chain's CDR3 is CAWSVTAGWNEQYF. The CDR3 nucleotides are TGTGCCTGGAGTGTAACCGCCGGGTGGAACGAGCAGTACTTC. The gene calls are TRBV30 and TRBJ2-7, with unresolved D. CDR1 GTSNPN and CDR2 SVGIG come from the germline V gene (reference sequence). With 0 bases removed from V and 5 bases from J, the gap between germline ends came to 14 bases. The CDR3 length is 14 residues.

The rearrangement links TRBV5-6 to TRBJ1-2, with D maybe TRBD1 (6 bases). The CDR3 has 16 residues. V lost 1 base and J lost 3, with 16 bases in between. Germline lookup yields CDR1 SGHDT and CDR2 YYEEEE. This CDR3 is CASSLITAGVYYGYTF. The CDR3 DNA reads TGTGCCAGCAGCTTGATCACAGCAGGGGTCTACTATGGCTACACCTTC.

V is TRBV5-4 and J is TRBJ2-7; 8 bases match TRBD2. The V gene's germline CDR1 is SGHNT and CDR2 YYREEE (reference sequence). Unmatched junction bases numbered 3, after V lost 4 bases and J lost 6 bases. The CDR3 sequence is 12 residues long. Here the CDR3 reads CASSPAGGEQYF. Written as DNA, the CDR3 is TGTGCCAGCAGCCCTGCGGGGGGCGAGCAGTACTTC.

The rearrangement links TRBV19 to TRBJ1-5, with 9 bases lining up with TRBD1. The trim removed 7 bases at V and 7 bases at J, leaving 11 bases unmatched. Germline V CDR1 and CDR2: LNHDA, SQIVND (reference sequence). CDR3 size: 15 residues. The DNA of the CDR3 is TGTGCCAGTATGGTGTACGGGGACAGGGACCAGCCCCAGCATTTT. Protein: CASMVYGDRDQPQHF.

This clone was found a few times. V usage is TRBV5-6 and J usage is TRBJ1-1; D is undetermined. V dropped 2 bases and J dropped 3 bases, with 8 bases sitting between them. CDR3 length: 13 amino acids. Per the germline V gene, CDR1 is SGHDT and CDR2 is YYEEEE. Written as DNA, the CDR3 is TGTGCCAGCAGCTTATCGGCCCACACTGAAGCTTTCTTT. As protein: CASSLSAHTEAFF.

The CDR3: CASSFWPGSIGETQYF. In DNA form, the CDR3 reads TGCGCCAGCAGCTTTTGGCCCGGTTCTATAGGGGAGACCCAGTACTTC. This chain joins TRBV5-1 and TRBJ2-5; no clear D gene. The germline V gene has CDR1 SGHRS and CDR2 YFSETQ. CDR3 size: 16 residues. With 2 bases removed from V and 5 bases from J, the gap between germline ends came to 19 bases.

CDR3 bases: TGTGCCAGTAGGAGCACAGGGACTAGCGGGAGCACCGGGGAGCTGTTTTTT. It codes for CASRSTGTSGSTGELFF. V is TRBV19 and J is TRBJ2-2, with 14 bases lining up with TRBD2. CDR1 and CDR2 from the germline V gene are LNHDA and SQIVND (reference sequence). There are 17 residues in the CDR3. The V segment lost 6 bases and the J segment 4 bases; nucleotides outside the gene matches: 7.

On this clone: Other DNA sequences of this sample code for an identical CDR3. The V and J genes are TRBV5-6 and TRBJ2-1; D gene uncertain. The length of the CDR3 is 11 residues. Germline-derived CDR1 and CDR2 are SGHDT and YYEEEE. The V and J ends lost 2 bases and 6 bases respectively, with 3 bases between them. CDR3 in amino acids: CASSLFNEQFF. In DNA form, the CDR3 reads TGTGCCAGCAGCTTATTCAATGAGCAGTTCTTC.

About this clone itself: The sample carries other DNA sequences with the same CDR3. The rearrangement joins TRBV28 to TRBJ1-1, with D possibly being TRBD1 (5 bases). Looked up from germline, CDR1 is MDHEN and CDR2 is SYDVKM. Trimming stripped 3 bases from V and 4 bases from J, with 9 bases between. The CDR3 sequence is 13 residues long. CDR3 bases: TGTGCCAGCAGTTTGGTTAGGGGCACTGAAGCTTTCTTT. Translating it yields CASSLVRGTEAFF.

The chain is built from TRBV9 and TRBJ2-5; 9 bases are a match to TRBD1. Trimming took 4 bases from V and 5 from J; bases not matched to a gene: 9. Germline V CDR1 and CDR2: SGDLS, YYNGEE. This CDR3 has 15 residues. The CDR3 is CASSTRQGVGETQYF. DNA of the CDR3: TGTGCCAGCAGCACCCGACAGGGGGTAGGGGAGACCCAGTACTTC.

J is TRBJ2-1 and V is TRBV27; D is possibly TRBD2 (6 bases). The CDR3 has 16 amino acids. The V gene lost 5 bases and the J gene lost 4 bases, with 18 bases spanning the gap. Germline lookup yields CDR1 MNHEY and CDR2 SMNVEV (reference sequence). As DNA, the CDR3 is TGTGCCAGCAGTCCATCCCGAGGGGAGGCGTACAATGAGCAGTTCTTC. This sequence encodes CASSPSRGEAYNEQFF.